Below are 27 T cell receptor beta chains sequenced from a single sample in a study of T cell responses to AZD1222 COVID-19 vaccine. Profiled with immunoSEQ multiplex PCR; TCRdb holds only in-frame clones, not every one. Of roughly 20,000 clones listed, around 82% are singletons. The material was peripheral blood, obtained 28 days after the second AZD1222 dose. The receptors shown here come from an adult who received the AZD1222 COVID-19 vaccine.

The rearrangement uses TRBV9 and TRBJ2-1; D call uncertain. Per the germline V gene, CDR1 is SGDLS and CDR2 is YYNGEE. This CDR3 comprises 11 residues. V gave up 4 bases and J gave up 8 bases, with 7 bases separating them. CDR3 protein: CASSQTDEQFF. DNA for the CDR3: TGTGCCAGCAGCCAGACCGATGAGCAGTTCTTC.

This chain uses TRBV7-2 with TRBJ1-2; perhaps TRBD1 as D (6 bases). The ends were cut back, 2 bases at V and 8 bases at J, with 12 bases in the middle. CDR1 is SGHTA, CDR2 FQGNSA, per germline. CDR3 size: 13 residues. CDR3 sequence (DNA): TGTGCCAGCAGCTTACAGGACAGCGGAGGCTACACCTTC. As protein: CASSLQDSGGYTF. The full variable domain, its missing parts supplied by reference TRBV7-2 and TRBJ1-2, is GAGVSQSPSNKVTEKGKDVELRCDPISGHTALYWYRQSLGQGLEFLIYFQGNSAPDKSGLPSDRFSAERTGGSVSTLTIQRTQQEDSAVYLCASSLQDSGGYTFGSGTRLTVV.

The genes are TRBV5-1 and TRBJ1-5; perhaps TRBD1 as D (5 bases). The CDR3 runs to 14 residues. The V and J ends lost 4 bases and 4 bases respectively, with 12 bases between them. Germline V gene lookup returns CDR1 SGHRS and CDR2 YFSETQ. The CDR3 protein is CASSPGTVNQPQHF. CDR3 nucleotide sequence: TGCGCCAGCAGCCCCGGGACGGTAAATCAGCCCCAGCATTTT.

The chain is built from TRBV2 and TRBJ2-1, with D uncertain. CDR3 length: 11 amino acids. Trimming cost V 7 bases and J 4 bases, with 5 bases left between them. Germline V gene lookup returns CDR1 SNHLY and CDR2 FYNNEI. The CDR3 DNA reads as TGTGCCAGCACGGATTACAATGAGCAGTTCTTC. Its translation is CASTDYNEQFF. The full variable domain, its missing parts supplied by reference TRBV2 and TRBJ2-1, is EPEVTQTPSHQVTQMGQEVILRCVPISNHLYFYWYRQILGQKVEFLVSFYNNEISEKSEIFDDQFSVERPDGSNFTLKIRSTKLEDSAMYFCASTDYNEQFFGPGTRLTVL.

The chain uses TRBV4-1 and TRBJ1-4; D not resolved. Trimming took off 5 bases at V and 4 bases at J, with 11 bases between the two ends. The CDR3 is made up of 14 amino acids. Germline CDR1 is MGHRA and CDR2 is YSYEKL. The CDR3 region is CASSKREDNEKLFF. As DNA, the CDR3 is TGCGCCAGCAGCAAAAGGGAGGATAATGAAAAACTGTTTTTT.

The J gene is TRBJ1-5, the V gene TRBV6-1; D not certain. From germline, CDR1 is MNHNS and CDR2 SASEGT. The CDR3 is 14 residues long. The ends were cut back, 3 bases at V and 5 bases at J, with 11 bases in the middle. CDR3 region: CASSEPREHQPQHF. Here the CDR3 DNA reads TGTGCCAGCAGTGAGCCAAGGGAACATCAGCCCCAGCATTTT.

This chain connects TRBV11-2 to TRBJ2-5, with D maybe TRBD2 (6 bases). In germline, CDR1 is SGHAT, CDR2 FQNNGV. The CDR3 loop spans 15 amino acids. Trimming cost V 1 base and J 5 bases, with 14 bases left between them. For the CDR3, the DNA is TGTGCCAGCAGCTTAGGCCAGGGAGGCGGCGAGACCCAGTACTTC. Translating it yields CASSLGQGGGETQYF. Full variable domain (rest looked up from reference TRBV11-2 and TRBJ2-5): EAGVAQSPRYKIIEKRQSVAFWCNPISGHATLYWYQQILGQGPKLLIQFQNNGVVDDSQLPKDRFSAERLKGVDSTLKIQPAKLEDSAVYLCASSLGQGGGETQYFGPGTRLLVL.

This clone was seen a single time. V gene TRBV9 combines with J gene TRBJ2-1; a possible D gene is TRBD1 (5 bases). Trimming removed 3 bases at V and 0 bases at J, with 7 bases between. Germline CDR1 SGDLS, CDR2 YYNGEE. This CDR3 has 14 amino acids. The chain's CDR3 is CASSGGLSYNEQFF. CDR3 nucleotides: TGTGCCAGCAGCGGGGGCCTCTCCTACAATGAGCAGTTCTTC.

The V call is TRBV19, the J call TRBJ2-2; 11 bases fit TRBD2. The V segment lost 8 bases and the J segment 6 bases; nucleotides outside the gene matches: 5. The CDR3 consists of 14 residues. The germline gives CDR1 LNHDA, CDR2 SQIVND (reference sequence). The DNA for the CDR3 is TGTGCCAGTTATAGCGGGAGGGTGGCCGGGGAGCTGTTTTTT. Translated: CASYSGRVAGELFF.

The genes are TRBV4-1 and TRBJ2-7; weak D call: TRBD2 (5 bases). Germline lookup yields CDR1 MGHRA and CDR2 YSYEKL. The CDR3 totals 13 residues. V was trimmed by 4 bases and J by 4 bases, leaving 11 bases between them. The CDR3 coding sequence is TGCGCCAGCAGCCCCAGAAGGACTTACGAGCAGTACTTC. It codes for CASSPRRTYEQYF.

The chain links TRBV7-9 to TRBJ2-1, with 11 bases fitting TRBD2. CDR1 and CDR2 (germline): SEHNR, FQNEAQ (reference sequence). This CDR3 is built from 16 residues. The J segment lost 4 bases and the V segment lost 5 bases, leaving 7 bases of the junction unmatched. CDR3 nucleotide sequence: TGTGCCAGCAGCCGATATACTAGCGGGAGTTACAATGAGCAGTTCTTC. It specifies CASSRYTSGSYNEQFF.

The chain employs TRBV6-5 and TRBJ1-5; a weak D match, TRBD1 (5 bases). Germline V lookup: CDR1 MNHEY, CDR2 SVGAGI. This CDR3 is 13 amino acids long. V was pared by 6 bases and J by 2 bases, with 8 bases between. The DNA of the CDR3 is TGTGCCAGCAGCTTGACAGGCAATCAGCCCCAGCATTTT. Protein sequence: CASSLTGNQPQHF.

V and J are TRBV5-1 and TRBJ1-4, with no clear D. V lost 7 bases and J 0 bases, leaving 7 bases between the germline ends. Per germline, CDR1 SGHRS and CDR2 YFSETQ. The CDR3 is 13 residues long. The CDR3 DNA reads TGCGCCAGCCATGAAACAACTAATGAAAAACTGTTTTTT. This sequence encodes CASHETTNEKLFF.

The chain has TRBV6-1 and TRBJ2-7; possibly TRBD1 for D (6 bases). Trimming took off 3 bases at V and 7 bases at J, with 13 bases between the two ends. Germline V gene lookup returns CDR1 MNHNS and CDR2 SASEGT. The CDR3 has 13 amino acids. CDR3 in amino acids: CASSDTAQGEQYF. The DNA of the CDR3 is TGTGCCAGCAGTGATACAGCCCAGGGGGAGCAGTACTTC.

V usage is TRBV29-1 and J usage is TRBJ2-7; 10 bases align to TRBD1. CDR1 and CDR2 (germline): SQVTM, ANQGSEA. J gave up 0 bases and V 7 bases, and 6 bases lay outside the gene matches. There are 14 residues in the CDR3. CDR3 residues: CSGGDRGDSYEQYF. The CDR3 region has the DNA TGCAGCGGAGGGGACAGGGGCGACTCCTACGAGCAGTACTTC.

The CDR3 DNA follows: TGTGCCAGTAGTATTCGGGGGCCCAATTCACCCCTCCACTTT. Translation: CASSIRGPNSPLHF. The gene calls are TRBV19 and TRBJ1-6; a weak D match, TRBD1 (6 bases). Per germline, CDR1 LNHDA and CDR2 SQIVND (reference sequence). The CDR3 is made up of 14 amino acids. V was cut by 3 bases and J by 7 bases, with 10 bases left in between.

This chain links TRBV12-3 or TRBV12-4 with TRBJ1-1; no definite D call. The V end lost 3 bases, the J end lost 5 bases, and 4 bases lay between the germline ends. CDR3 length: 11 amino acids. CDR3 sequence (DNA): TGTGCCAGCAGTTTTGTGACTGAAGCTTTCTTT. Translating gives CASSFVTEAFF.

This clone was detected only once. V gene TRBV11-1 combines with J gene TRBJ2-1; 8 positions agree with TRBD2. Germline CDR1 reads SGHAT; CDR2 reads FQDESV (reference sequence). The CDR3 loop spans 14 amino acids. The J segment lost 8 bases and the V segment lost 4 bases, leaving 7 bases of the junction unmatched. The CDR3 DNA sequence: TGTGCCAGCAGCTCCGGGAGGGCCTGGGATGAGCAGTTCTTC. This codes for CASSSGRAWDEQFF.

The V call is TRBV2, the J call TRBJ2-6; D might be TRBD1 (6 bases). Per the germline V gene, CDR1 is SNHLY and CDR2 is FYNNEI. V was shortened by 6 bases and J by 0 bases, with 12 bases between the two germline ends. CDR3 length: 16 residues. The DNA of the CDR3 is TGTGCCAGCAGCCGGGACACGTCCTCTGGGGCCAACGTCCTGACTTTC. It specifies CASSRDTSSGANVLTF.

The chain recombines TRBV7-2 with TRBJ2-7; D unclear. Germline V gene data show CDR1 as SGHTA and CDR2 as FQGNSA. This CDR3 is built from 14 residues. The germline V and J ends were trimmed by 6 bases and 2 bases, with 14 bases remaining between them. In nucleotides, the CDR3 is TGTGCCAGCAGTTTAAACCCCAGTACCTACGAGCAGTACTTC. It specifies CASSLNPSTYEQYF.

The chain employs TRBV19 and TRBJ1-1, with D possibly TRBD1 on 5 matching bases. Trimming stripped 7 bases from V and 0 bases from J, with 12 bases between. The length of the CDR3 is 14 residues. In germline, CDR1 is LNHDA, CDR2 SQIVND (reference sequence). CDR3 sequence reads: CASTPGRLNTEAFF. As DNA, the CDR3 is TGTGCCAGTACCCCGGGACGGCTGAACACTGAAGCTTTCTTT.

The chain joins TRBV19 to TRBJ2-3; no reliable D call. This CDR3 is built from 13 residues. V was shortened by 10 bases and J by 4 bases, with 15 bases between the two germline ends. The germline V gene has CDR1 LNHDA and CDR2 SQIVND (reference sequence). The CDR3 loop is CATYTPWADTQYF. The CDR3 coding sequence is TGTGCCACCTATACCCCCTGGGCAGATACGCAGTATTTT.

This chain connects TRBV6-5 to TRBJ2-4; D is possibly TRBD1 or TRBD2 (5 bases each). The V gene's germline CDR1 is MNHEY and CDR2 SVGAGI. This CDR3 comprises 12 residues. Trimming cost V 7 bases and J 9 bases, with 13 bases left between them. The CDR3 sequence is CASTRDEGIQYF. DNA of the CDR3: TGTGCCAGCACCCGGGACGAGGGCATTCAGTACTTC.

This clone has only a few counts. V gene TRBV5-1 combines with J gene TRBJ1-2; no clear D gene. CDR3 length: 11 residues. Germline-derived CDR1 and CDR2 are SGHRS and YFSETQ. V shed 1 base and J shed 8 bases, with 6 bases lying between them. The CDR3 DNA reads TGCGCCAGCAGCTTGAGAGGAGGCTACACCTTC. Translating it yields CASSLRGGYTF.

The J gene is TRBJ1-2, the V gene TRBV3-1 (or the pseudogene TRBV3-2); 8 bases are shared with TRBD1. J was trimmed by 3 bases and V by 3 bases; bases with no gene match: 3. This CDR3 comprises 14 residues. In germline, CDR1 is LGHDT, CDR2 YNNKEL (reference sequence). CDR3 sequence reads: CASSHSTGDYGYTF. In DNA form, the CDR3 reads TGTGCCAGCAGCCACTCGACAGGGGACTATGGCTACACCTTC.

The V gene is TRBV3-1 (or the pseudogene TRBV3-2), the J gene TRBJ2-7, with D possibly being TRBD2 (5 bases). The CDR3 is made up of 15 amino acids. The ends were cut back, 4 bases at V and 2 bases at J, with 15 bases in the middle. Looked up from germline, CDR1 is LGHDT and CDR2 is YNNKEL (reference sequence). CDR3 bases: TGTGCCAGCAGCCTCCGTAGCGCCCAACCCTACGAGCAGTACTTC. It codes for CASSLRSAQPYEQYF.

The chain employs TRBV15 and TRBJ2-1; 7 nucleotides align to TRBD2. From germline, CDR1 is LNHNV and CDR2 YYDKDF (reference sequence). The ends lost 1 base at V and 3 bases at J; junction bases unmatched: 6. The CDR3 covers 16 residues. As DNA, the CDR3 is TGTGCCACCAGCAGAGGACTAGCCCGACGCTACAATGAGCAGTTCTTC. Its translation: CATSRGLARRYNEQFF.